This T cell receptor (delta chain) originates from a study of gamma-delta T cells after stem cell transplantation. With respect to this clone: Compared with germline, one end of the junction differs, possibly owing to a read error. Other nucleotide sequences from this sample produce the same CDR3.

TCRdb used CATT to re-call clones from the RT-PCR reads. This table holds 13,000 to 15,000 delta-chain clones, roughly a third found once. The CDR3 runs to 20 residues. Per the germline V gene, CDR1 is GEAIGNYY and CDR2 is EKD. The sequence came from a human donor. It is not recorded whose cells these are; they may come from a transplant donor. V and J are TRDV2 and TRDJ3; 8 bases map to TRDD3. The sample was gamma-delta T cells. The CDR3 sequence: CACDTGYWGASSWDTRQMFF. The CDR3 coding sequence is TGTGCCTGCGACACCGGTTACTGGGGGGCGAGCTCCTGGGACACCCGACAGATGTTTTTC.